This T cell receptor beta chain originates from a study of shared clonotypes between healthy human individuals. Sequencing was at deep level. About 30,000 T cell genomes, or around 0.2 ug DNA, went into the sorted-subset replicate PCRs. The data were produced by immunoSEQ multiplex PCR, yet TCRdb's version contains in-frame clones alone and is incomplete. The sample includes about 2.3 million clones, less than 95% of them seen just once. A word on this clone: This CDR3 is also generated by other DNA sequences in the sample.

The germline gives CDR1 ENHRY, CDR2 SYGVKD. The V and J ends lost 6 bases and 4 bases, in that order; junction bases with no gene match: 4. The CDR3 runs 14 residues. This TCR derives from a man aged 18 to 30 in good health. Some clones in this sample may be carry-over from other donors' samples. The specimen sequenced was naive CD4+ T cells from PBMCs. Regarding subset: CD45RA+ positively selected. The chain recombines TRBV10-3 with TRBJ1-5, with 9 bases that match TRBD1. CDR3 bases: TGTGCCATCAGATCAGGACAGGGGAATCAGCCCCAGCATTTT. Amino acid sequence: CAIRSGQGNQPQHF.